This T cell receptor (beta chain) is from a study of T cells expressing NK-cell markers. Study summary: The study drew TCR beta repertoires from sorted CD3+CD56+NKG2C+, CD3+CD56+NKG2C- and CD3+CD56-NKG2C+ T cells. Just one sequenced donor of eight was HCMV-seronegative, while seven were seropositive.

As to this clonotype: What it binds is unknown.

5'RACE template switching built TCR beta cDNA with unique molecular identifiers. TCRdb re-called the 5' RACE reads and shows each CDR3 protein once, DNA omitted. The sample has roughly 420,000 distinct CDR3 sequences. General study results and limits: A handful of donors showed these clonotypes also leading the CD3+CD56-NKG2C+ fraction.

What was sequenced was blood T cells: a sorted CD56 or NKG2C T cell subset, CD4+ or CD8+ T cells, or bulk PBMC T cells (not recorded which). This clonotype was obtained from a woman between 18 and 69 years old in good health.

CDR3 sequence: CASSLEGQDGYTF. The V and J genes are TRBV7-9 and TRBJ1-2; TCRdb selects TRBD1, and the lack of DNA leaves this call unchecked. Germline values: CDR1 SEHNR, CDR2 FQNEAQ (reference sequence). CDR3 length: 13 residues.